The clone carrying this T cell receptor beta chain was found many times. Its antigen is not identified. Regions amplified from RNA transcripts were the TCR beta CDR3 regions. During a first-round RT-PCR of the TCR CDR3, the HTBI primer set was used. MiXCR, applied by TCRdb to the multiplex PCR reads, yields one record per CDR3 protein. The sample lists 500,000 to 600,000 distinct CDR3 sequences; 46% were seen once. V was trimmed by 1 base and J by 5 bases, leaving 14 bases between them. Germline CDR1 is SGHAT and CDR2 is FQNNGV. There are 15 residues in the CDR3. Uncontrolled infections, other autoimmune diseases, pregnancy or lactation led to exclusion of patients. Diagnosis rested on symptoms, serum thyroxine and TRAb, thyroid ultrasound, and orbital computed tomography. This record comes from a study of T cells in Graves' hyperthyroidism and ophthalmopathy. The study, taken as a whole, reports: Blood also held most thyroid clonotypes expanded beyond 0.001. Stable hyperthyroidism and ophthalmopathy were separated using 13 V-J signatures.

The origin of this receptor is an adult woman with Graves' disease, either hyperthyroidism or ophthalmopathy (not recorded which). The chain is built from TRBV11-2 and TRBJ2-5; the D gene could be TRBD1 or TRBD2 (5 bases each). What was sequenced was peripheral blood or thyroid tissue (not recorded which). This CDR3 is CASSLGLRDAETQYF. CDR3 sequence (DNA): TGTGCCAGCAGCTTAGGGTTACGGGACGCTGAGACCCAGTACTTC.